A selection of T cell receptor beta chains follows, all from one sample in a study of blood T cell repertoires in COVID-19. Assay used: immunoSEQ multiplex PCR; TCRdb lists only in-frame clones, some missing. Of approximately 450,000 clones listed, nearly 90% are singletons. Sequencing was carried out using PBMCs or T cells enriched from blood (not recorded which). The receptors derive from a young woman with acute COVID-19. Both conserved end residues are part of each CDR3. The D gene is left open where the match is weak. Expanded clones get a size class; other rows say once, few or many, or leave the size out.

d_call	clone_size	v_call	j_call	cdr3_nt	cdr3_aa
.	.	TRBV6-5	TRBJ1-5	TGTGCCAGCAGACAGGCCAATCAGCCCCAGCATTTT	CASRQANQPQHF
TRBD1	once	TRBV9	TRBJ1-1	TGTGCCAGCAGCGTAGAGGGGGCTTTCACTGAAGCTTTCTTT	CASSVEGAFTEAFF
TRBD2	.	TRBV30	TRBJ2-1	TGTGCCTGGAATACCAACCCGGGACTAGCGGGAGGCAATGAGCAGTTCTTC	CAWNTNPGLAGGNEQFF
.	.	TRBV5-1	TRBJ1-4	TGCGCCAGCAGCTTGGTTTTAGGCAGGGGAACTAATGAAAAACTGTTTTTT	CASSLVLGRGTNEKLFF
TRBD1	.	TRBV7-9	TRBJ2-5	TGTGCCAGCAGCTTCCCCGGACAGGGGGCTTTAGGAGAGACCCAGTACTTC	CASSFPGQGALGETQYF
TRBD1	.	TRBV11-3	TRBJ2-1	TGTGCCAGCAGCTTAGATTTTTCCGGGACAGGGGAGCGGAATGAGCAGTTCTTC	CASSLDFSGTGERNEQFF
.	.	TRBV10-1	TRBJ1-6	TGCGCCCGGAGCGCACCCCTCCACTTT	CARSAPLHF
.	few	TRBV29-1	TRBJ2-7	TGCAGCGTTGAAGGGCAGGGCGACGAGCAGTACTTC	CSVEGQGDEQYF
.	.	TRBV11-2	TRBJ1-1	TGTGCCAGCAGCGTCTCCGGTGGAGTGAACACTGAAGCTTTCTTT	CASSVSGGVNTEAFF
.	.	TRBV4-1	TRBJ1-4	TGCGCCAGCAGCCAAGATGCGGGAGCAACTAATGAAAAACTGTTTTTT	CASSQDAGATNEKLFF
TRBD1	.	TRBV13	TRBJ2-4	TGTGCCAGCAGCTGGGACAGGGGGAACGTCAAAAACATTCAGTACTTC	CASSWDRGNVKNIQYF
.	.	TRBV28	TRBJ1-5	TGTGCCAGCAGTTTACGACAGTTTTATAGCAATCAGCCCCAGCATTTT	CASSLRQFYSNQPQHF
TRBD1	.	TRBV4-2	TRBJ1-2	TGTGCCAGCAGCCGCCCGGGACAGGGCTATGGCTACACCTTC	CASSRPGQGYGYTF
TRBD1	.	TRBV7-9	TRBJ2-5	TGTGCCAGCAGTCGAACAGGGGGCCCCCCTCAAGAGACCCAGTACTTC	CASSRTGGPPQETQYF
.	.	TRBV5-6	TRBJ1-1	TGTGCCAGCAGCTTCGCTAGCGGTGAAGCTTTCTTT	CASSFASGEAFF
.	.	TRBV5-5	TRBJ1-2	TGTGCCAGCAGCGATACAGGGAACTATGGCTACACCTTC	CASSDTGNYGYTF
TRBD1	.	TRBV3-1/TRBV3-2	TRBJ1-1	TGTGCCAGCAGCTCGTCAGGGGGCACTGAAGCTTTCTTT	CASSSSGGTEAFF
TRBD2	.	TRBV30	TRBJ2-5	TGTGCCTGGACTAGCGGCCTAGAGACCCAGTACTTC	CAWTSGLETQYF
TRBD2	.	TRBV6-5	TRBJ2-1	TGTGCCAGCAATAAAGGACTAGCGGCCAATGAGCAGTTCTTC	CASNKGLAANEQFF
TRBD2	.	TRBV9	TRBJ2-3	TGTGCCAGCAGCCAGAGCCCAGCGGGGGGTACAGATACGCAGTATTTT	CASSQSPAGGTDTQYF
.	.	TRBV5-1	TRBJ1-6	TGCGCCAGCAGCCACCACTGGACAGCAGCATATAATTCACCCCTCCACTTT	CASSHHWTAAYNSPLHF
TRBD1	.	TRBV6-1	TRBJ1-5	TGTGCCAGCAGTGAAAACAGGGGGATGGCGATTGGCCAGCCCCAGCATTTT	CASSENRGMAIGQPQHF
.	.	TRBV7-9	TRBJ1-4	TGTGCCAGGGACCAGGGTAAAGGTGAAAAACTGTTTTTT	CARDQGKGEKLFF
.	.	TRBV9	TRBJ2-7	TGTGCCAGCAGCCCTGCCGGGACACTCACCTACGAGCAGTACTTC	CASSPAGTLTYEQYF
TRBD2	.	TRBV4-2	TRBJ2-1	TGTGCCAGCAGCCACGGCTCCGGGCGGGGGGGCAATGAGCAGTTCTTC	CASSHGSGRGGNEQFF
TRBD1	.	TRBV19	TRBJ2-7	TGTGCCAGCCGGGACAGGATTGCCTACGAGCAGTACTTC	CASRDRIAYEQYF
TRBD2	.	TRBV2	TRBJ2-1	TGTGCCAGCAGTTGGCTAGCGGGGGGGCCGAATGAGCAGTTCTTC	CASSWLAGGPNEQFF
.	.	TRBV5-5	TRBJ2-1	TGTGCCAGCAGCCCAGGTAGCGAGTCCTACAATGAGCAGTTCTTC	CASSPGSESYNEQFF
.	.	TRBV19	TRBJ1-1	TGTGCCAGTAGTATAGAAAATCGGGTAATTACTGAAGCTTTCTTT	CASSIENRVITEAFF
.	once	TRBV11-2	TRBJ1-2	TGTGCCAGCAGAGCCATTCGTTCCTTGGGCGGCTACACCTTC	CASRAIRSLGGYTF
.	.	TRBV4-1	TRBJ1-5	TGCGCCAGCAGCCCGGTCCCGGGACAAGGCCAGCGGCCCCAGCATTTT	CASSPVPGQGQRPQHF
.	.	TRBV20-1	TRBJ1-1	TGCAGTGCAAAGAAGAGGGCTTTCTTT	CSAKKRAFF
.	.	TRBV6-6	TRBJ1-2	TGTGCCAGCAGCCCCTCCTCGTCGAGGGGGTATTATGGCTACACCTTC	CASSPSSSRGYYGYTF
.	.	TRBV29-1	TRBJ1-1	TGCAGCGTCCCCGACGCAAAGGGGGCTTTCTTT	CSVPDAKGAFF
.	.	TRBV3-1/TRBV3-2	TRBJ1-5	TGTGCCAGCAGCCAAGGTGTACAGGGTGCGTCTCAGCCCCAGCATTTT	CASSQGVQGASQPQHF
.	.	TRBV7-2	TRBJ1-1	TGTGCCAGCAGCTTCAGGGGCGCGAACACTGAAGCTTTCTTT	CASSFRGANTEAFF
TRBD1	.	TRBV5-1	TRBJ1-1	TGCGCCAGCAGCCTGGGACAGGCGAACACTGAAGCTTTCTTT	CASSLGQANTEAFF
.	.	TRBV29-1	TRBJ2-7	TGCAGCGTTGAAGTAAAAGGACTCCGCTACGAGCAGTACTTC	CSVEVKGLRYEQYF
TRBD1	.	TRBV5-1	TRBJ1-2	TGCGCCAGCAGCACCCACAGGGGGCAAGGCAATGGCTACACCTTC	CASSTHRGQGNGYTF
TRBD1	.	TRBV13	TRBJ2-5	TGTGCCAGCAGCTCTTCCCTGGACAGGGACCAAGAGACCCAGTACTTC	CASSSSLDRDQETQYF
.	.	TRBV18	TRBJ2-5	TGTGCCAGCTCACCGAGTGAGACCCAGTACTTC	CASSPSETQYF
.	.	TRBV7-2	TRBJ2-1	TGTGCCAGCACCCAAGGTGGGAGCTCCTACAATGAGCAGTTCTTC	CASTQGGSSYNEQFF
TRBD1	.	TRBV7-9	TRBJ1-1	TGTGCCAGCAGCACGGACAGGATCAACACTGAAGCTTTCTTT	CASSTDRINTEAFF
.	once	TRBV10-1	TRBJ1-1	TGCGCCAGCAGACAGCAGACAAACACTGAAGCTTTCTTT	CASRQQTNTEAFF
.	once	TRBV27	TRBJ1-5	TGTGCCAGCGCTACTCAGGGGAATCAGCCCCAGCATTTT	CASATQGNQPQHF
TRBD1	.	TRBV5-1	TRBJ2-1	TGCGCCAGCAGCGGGACCGGGTCTGGGACAGGGGTGGCTGAGCAGTTCTTC	CASSGTGSGTGVAEQFF
.	.	TRBV5-1	TRBJ2-5	TGCGCCAGCAGCTTAGAGGGCCAACAAGAGACCCAGTACTTC	CASSLEGQQETQYF
TRBD2	.	TRBV28	TRBJ2-3	TGTGCCAGCAGTCGTTCCGTTTGGACTAGCGGGAGCAATGCAGATACGCAGTATTTT	CASSRSVWTSGSNADTQYF
.	.	TRBV13	TRBJ1-2	TGTGCCAGCAGCTTATTCGGGGGGACGTCGACTAACTATGGCTACACCTTC	CASSLFGGTSTNYGYTF
.	.	TRBV5-4	TRBJ2-7	TGTGCCAGCAGCTTGGGGGACGGGAGAAGAGAGCAGTACTTC	CASSLGDGRREQYF
TRBD1	.	TRBV28	TRBJ2-3	TGTGCCAGCAGTTTATTTTTGCAGGGGGCCCGGGATACGCAGTATTTT	CASSLFLQGARDTQYF
TRBD1	.	TRBV7-9	TRBJ2-7	TGTGCCAGCAGCCCCCTTACAGGGGATGGATCCTACGAGCAGTACTTC	CASSPLTGDGSYEQYF
TRBD1	.	TRBV29-1	TRBJ1-2	TGCAGCCAGAGGACAGGGGCTGGCTACACCTTC	CSQRTGAGYTF
.	.	TRBV19	TRBJ2-5	TGTGCCAGTAGTCACAGGGTGGAAGAGACCCAGTACTTC	CASSHRVEETQYF